The 25 T cell receptor beta chains in this list originate from one sample, sequenced in a study of blood T cell repertoires in COVID-19. Only in-frame clones appear in the TCRdb table, and some are missing; sequencing was by immunoSEQ multiplex PCR. This table has nearly 200,000 clones, about 83% appearing once. The specimen sequenced was peripheral blood. These receptor sequences come from a woman between 65 and 79 years old with active or convalescent COVID-19.

This clone was recorded a few times. The rearrangement uses TRBV19 and TRBJ1-1, with 12 bases fitting TRBD1. The germline gives CDR1 LNHDA, CDR2 SQIVND (reference sequence). The length of the CDR3 is 18 residues. Trimming at V came to 4 bases and at J to 1 base, leaving 10 bases not matched to a gene. The CDR3 reads CASSTYSGTGGGNTEAFF. The CDR3 DNA reads as TGTGCCAGTAGTACCTACTCCGGGACAGGGGGCGGGAACACTGAAGCTTTCTTT.

This chain links TRBV5-1 with TRBJ1-1, with a tentative D call TRBD1 (5 bases). CDR1 and CDR2 from the germline V gene are SGHRS and YFSETQ. Between the trimmed V and J ends, which lost 0 bases and 5 bases, there was a span of 17 bases. This CDR3 region has 16 residues. Here the CDR3 DNA reads TGCGCCAGCAGCTTGGCCGGAGCAGGGCTGGCAACTGAAGCTTTCTTT. This gives the protein CASSLAGAGLATEAFF.

V is TRBV27 and J is TRBJ2-7, with D possibly matching TRBD2 (6 bases). The germline V gene has CDR1 MNHEY and CDR2 SMNVEV (reference sequence). The CDR3 loop spans 14 amino acids. The V end was cut by 5 bases, the J end by 6 bases, with 17 bases between. Written as DNA, the CDR3 is TGTGCCAGCAGTGTTAGGGGCCTGGGGGGCGAGCAGTACTTC. Translating gives CASSVRGLGGEQYF.

The CDR3 coding sequence is TGTGCCAGCAGCTTAGGCGGGTTAGGGTACGAGCAGTACTTC. Protein: CASSLGGLGYEQYF. The rearrangement links TRBV7-9 to TRBJ2-7; D may be TRBD2 (5 bases). Trimming stripped 1 base from V and 4 bases from J, with 11 bases between. This CDR3 has 14 amino acids. Germline V gene data show CDR1 as SEHNR and CDR2 as FQNEAQ (reference sequence). Supplemented by reference TRBV7-9 and TRBJ2-7, the full variable domain reads DTGVSQNPRHKITKRGQNVTFRCDPISEHNRLYWYRQTLGQGPEFLTYFQNEAQLEKSRLLSDRFSAERPKGSFSTLEIQRTEQGDSAMYLCASSLGGLGYEQYFGPGTRLTVT.

Here the CDR3 reads CASSIQGGNEKLFF. As DNA, the CDR3 is TGCGCCAGCAGCATACAGGGGGGGAATGAAAAACTGTTTTTT. The V call is TRBV5-1, the J call TRBJ1-4, with 8 bases fitting TRBD1. Germline values: CDR1 SGHRS, CDR2 YFSETQ. The CDR3 totals 14 residues. With V trimmed by 4 bases and J by 5 bases, 4 bases remained unmatched. The complete variable domain, with remaining parts taken from reference TRBV5-1 and TRBJ1-4, reads KAGVTQTPRYLIKTRGQQVTLSCSPISGHRSVSWYQQTPGQGLQFLFEYFSETQRNKGNFPGRFSGRQFSNSRSEMNVSTLELGDSALYLCASSIQGGNEKLFFGSGTQLSVL.

The chain uses TRBV28 and TRBJ2-3; TRBD1 agrees at 12 bases. This CDR3 spans 18 amino acids. Germline V gene data show CDR1 as MDHEN and CDR2 as SYDVKM. V shed 5 bases and J 4 bases; nucleotides not matched to a gene: 13. The chain's CDR3 is CASSRHGAGQGAPDTQYF. CDR3 nucleotide sequence: TGTGCCAGCAGTCGCCATGGGGCGGGACAGGGGGCTCCAGATACGCAGTATTTT.

The chain links TRBV29-1 to TRBJ2-7, with D perhaps matching TRBD1 (6 bases). The CDR3 is made up of 14 amino acids. V was shortened by 1 base and J by 1 base, with 11 bases between the two germline ends. Germline V CDR1 and CDR2: SQVTM, ANQGSEA. CDR3: CSVEGVDRSYEQYF. CDR3 in DNA: TGCAGCGTTGAAGGGGTCGACAGGTCCTACGAGCAGTACTTC.

The V and J genes are TRBV7-3 and TRBJ2-3; 9 bases align to TRBD2. The germline CDR1 and CDR2 sequences are SGHTA and FQGTGA. After removal of 6 bases from V and 2 bases from J, the junction contained 6 bases not matched to a gene. This CDR3 has 15 residues. Written as DNA, the CDR3 is TGTGCCAGCAGTTTAGCGGGAGAGGTCACAGATACGCAGTATTTT. Translated, it gives CASSLAGEVTDTQYF.

The chain has TRBV5-1 and TRBJ1-4; D remains unclear. V was shortened by 0 bases and J by 8 bases, with 14 bases between the two germline ends. Germline CDR1 SGHRS, CDR2 YFSETQ. The CDR3 consists of 15 residues. The DNA of the CDR3 is TGCGCCAGCAGCTTGGATGGCACCCGCTCAGAAAAACTGTTTTTT. It specifies CASSLDGTRSEKLFF.

V is TRBV9 and J is TRBJ2-3; D possibly corresponds to TRBD2 (6 bases). The length of the CDR3 is 16 residues. The V gene's germline CDR1 is SGDLS and CDR2 YYNGEE. V was cut by 0 bases and J by 1 base, with 12 bases left in between. Here the CDR3 reads CASSVGRSGGTDTQYF. The CDR3 DNA reads as TGTGCCAGCAGCGTAGGTCGTAGCGGAGGCACAGATACGCAGTATTTT.

The chain uses TRBV7-5 and TRBJ2-7; the table names TRBD2, a call not compared with the DNA. TRBV7-5 is annotated as a pseudogene. The CDR3 has 17 amino acids. CDR3: CVRSLPTGRGKSYEQYF. CDR3 coding DNA: TGTGTCAGAAGCTTACCCACCGGGCGAGGGAAGTCGTACGAGCAGTACTTC.

This chain uses TRBV9 with TRBJ2-5; the match to TRBD1 covers 7 bases. The germline gives CDR1 SGDLS, CDR2 YYNGEE. The CDR3 length is 17 residues. Germline trimming cut 1 base from V and 3 bases from J; bases unmatched to any gene: 12. CDR3 sequence reads: CASSVSVRTGIKETQYF. The DNA for the CDR3 is TGTGCCAGCAGCGTATCTGTGAGGACAGGCATTAAAGAGACCCAGTACTTC. The full variable domain, with the rest looked up from reference TRBV9 and TRBJ2-5, is DSGVTQTPKHLITATGQRVTLRCSPRSGDLSVYWYQQSLDQGLQFLIQYYNGEERAKGNILERFSAQQFPDLHSELNLSSLELGDSALYFCASSVSVRTGIKETQYFGPGTRLLVL.

The chain links TRBV6-5 to TRBJ2-3; D is ambiguous. Between the trimmed V and J ends, which lost 0 bases and 0 bases, there was a span of 4 bases. The CDR3 runs 14 residues. In germline, CDR1 is MNHEY, CDR2 SVGAGI. The CDR3 DNA reads as TGTGCCAGCAGTTACTCGAGGAGCACAGATACGCAGTATTTT. It is translated as CASSYSRSTDTQYF.

This rearrangement joins TRBV30 to TRBJ2-7; the D gene is possibly TRBD2 (5 bases). The CDR3 is 12 amino acids. Germline CDR1 GTSNPN, CDR2 SVGIG (reference sequence). V dropped 3 bases and J dropped 5 bases, with 11 bases sitting between them. The CDR3 DNA is TGTGCCTGGAGCCTTGGGAGAGACGAGCAGTACTTC. Translating it yields CAWSLGRDEQYF. Full variable domain (outside the CDR3, taken from reference TRBV30 and TRBJ2-7): SQTIHQWPATLVQPVGSPLSLECTVEGTSNPNLYWYRQAAGRGLQLLFYSVGIGQISSEVPQNLSASRPQDRQFILSSKKLLLSDSGFYLCAWSLGRDEQYFGPGTRLTVT.

The CDR3 coding sequence is TGCAGTGCTAGTGGCGGCAGGGGATTCCACGAGCAGTACTTC. Protein product: CSASGGRGFHEQYF. The chain carries TRBV20-1 and TRBJ2-7; a weak D match, TRBD1 (6 bases). CDR3 length: 14 amino acids. V lost 3 bases to trimming and J lost 5 bases, with 17 bases between them. The V gene's germline CDR1 is DFQATT and CDR2 SNEGSKA (reference sequence).

V usage is TRBV5-4 and J usage is TRBJ2-5, with D uncertain. Germline assignment: CDR1 SGHNT and CDR2 YYREEE (reference sequence). The V gene lost 4 bases and the J gene lost 5 bases, with 12 bases spanning the gap. This CDR3 has 13 residues. In DNA, the CDR3 is TGTGCCAGCAGCCCGCGTGGGCAGGAGACCCAGTACTTC. It codes for CASSPRGQETQYF.

V usage is TRBV7-9 and J usage is TRBJ2-3, with D tentatively TRBD1 (6 bases). Germline loops: CDR1 SEHNR, CDR2 FQNEAQ (reference sequence). The CDR3 is 16 residues long. V was shortened by 5 bases and J by 5 bases, with 20 bases between the two germline ends. In DNA, the CDR3 is TGTGCCAGCAGCCCATGGCCAGGGGTTAAGGTAGATACGCAGTATTTT. As protein: CASSPWPGVKVDTQYF. The full variable domain, its missing parts supplied by reference TRBV7-9 and TRBJ2-3, is DTGVSQNPRHKITKRGQNVTFRCDPISEHNRLYWYRQTLGQGPEFLTYFQNEAQLEKSRLLSDRFSAERPKGSFSTLEIQRTEQGDSAMYLCASSPWPGVKVDTQYFGPGTRLTVL.

The V and J genes are TRBV12-3 or TRBV12-4 and TRBJ1-1; no reliable D call. Trimming left V 3 bases short and J 1 base short, with 6 bases between. The CDR3 contains 13 residues. The CDR3 sequence: CASSFGENTEAFF. The CDR3 DNA reads as TGTGCCAGCAGTTTCGGGGAGAACACTGAAGCTTTCTTT.

The chain uses TRBV7-2 and TRBJ2-1, with a tentative D call TRBD1 (6 bases). With 4 bases removed from V and 10 bases from J, the gap between germline ends came to 14 bases. Germline V gene lookup returns CDR1 SGHTA and CDR2 FQGNSA. The CDR3 has 13 amino acids. CDR3 coding DNA: TGTGCCAGCAGCTACAGGGACGGGAAGGAGCAGTTCTTC. This encodes CASSYRDGKEQFF.

The chain couples TRBV7-9 to TRBJ2-7; D might be TRBD1 (6 bases). This CDR3 spans 17 amino acids. CDR1 and CDR2 from the germline V gene are SEHNR and FQNEAQ (reference sequence). The germline V and J ends were trimmed by 0 bases and 2 bases, with 17 bases remaining between them. CDR3 coding DNA: TGTGCCAGCAGCTTAGCGCTAGGGGGAAGAGGTACCTACGAGCAGTACTTC. This codes for CASSLALGGRGTYEQYF.

The J gene is TRBJ1-6, the V gene TRBV29-1; a possible D gene is TRBD1 (6 bases). Germline V gene sequence: CDR1 SQVTM, CDR2 ANQGSEA. The CDR3 contains 13 residues. V lost 6 bases, J lost 9 bases, and 15 bases lay in between. The CDR3 loop reads CSVSVARGSPLHF. DNA for the CDR3: TGCAGCGTCAGTGTGGCCAGGGGTTCACCCCTCCACTTT. The complete variable domain, with remaining parts taken from reference TRBV29-1 and TRBJ1-6, reads SAVISQKPSRDICQRGTSLTIQCQVDSQVTMMFWYRQQPGQSLTLIATANQGSEATYESGFVIDKFPISRPNLTFSTLTVSNMSPEDSSIYLCSVSVARGSPLHFGNGTRLTVT.

This clone was detected once. The chain links TRBV12-5 to TRBJ2-3; 7 nucleotides agree with TRBD1. The ends lost 6 bases at V and 0 bases at J; junction bases unmatched: 3. CDR3 size: 14 residues. Germline V lookup: CDR1 LGHNT, CDR2 FRNRAP. For the CDR3, the DNA is TGTGCTAGTGGCGGGACAGTTAGCACAGATACGCAGTATTTT. Translating gives CASGGTVSTDTQYF.

The chain is built from TRBV25-1 and TRBJ1-2; possibly TRBD1 for D (5 bases). Germline CDR1 is MGHDK and CDR2 is SYGVNS. The CDR3 runs to 14 residues. Trimming pared 4 bases from V and 7 bases from J, leaving 16 bases between. The CDR3 bases are TGTGCCAGCAGTGTGGGGCAAACCGGGGGTGGCTACACCTTC. Protein: CASSVGQTGGGYTF.

The V call is TRBV12-3 or TRBV12-4, the J call TRBJ2-7; D possibly corresponds to TRBD1 (7 bases). The CDR3 is 13 amino acids. V lost 6 bases and J 3 bases, leaving 12 bases between the germline ends. In nucleotides, the CDR3 is TGTGCCAGCAGCCCAGGGGGGTTCTACGAGCAGTACTTC. Amino acids: CASSPGGFYEQYF.

This rearrangement joins TRBV29-1 to TRBJ2-7; 9 nucleotides line up with TRBD2. V lost 4 bases to trimming and J lost 3 bases; unmatched junction nucleotides: 7. This CDR3 is built from 14 residues. CDR1 is SQVTM, CDR2 ANQGSEA, per germline. CDR3 residues: CSVVASSGIYEQYF. The CDR3 nucleotides read TGCAGCGTTGTCGCTTCTAGCGGGATCTACGAGCAGTACTTC.